The present TCR beta chain was sequenced within a study of cytomegalovirus exposure and HLA in healthy donors. Germline V gene lookup returns CDR1 MNHEY and CDR2 SVGAGI. Trimming took 6 bases from V and 4 from J; bases not matched to a gene: 10. This CDR3 region has 15 residues. The PCR contained 60 Vbeta and 13 Jbeta primers. Profiled with immunoSEQ multiplex PCR; TCRdb holds only in-frame clones, not every one. The sample carries about 210,000 clones, 82% recorded once. Findings of the study overall: TCR beta sequences reportedly predicted most subjects' HLA-A and HLA-B alleles accurately. In vitro, a few CMV-associated chains proved specific for CMV antigens. For cytomegalovirus status, the classifier reportedly gave diagnoses with high specificity and sensitivity. The listing of roughly 160 TCR beta chains classed them as cytomegalovirus-associated.

This clone was picked up a small number of times. Its cognate antigen is unknown. V and J are TRBV6-5 and TRBJ2-7; 9 bases are shared with TRBD2. The sample consisted of PBMCs. This TCR came from a man aged 35-49 years in good health and CMV-seropositive. CDR3 nucleotides: TGTGCCAGCAGCCCCGCGGGCAGCGGGAGGTACGAGCAGTACGTC. The encoded protein is CASSPAGSGRYEQYV.